This T cell receptor beta chain was sequenced in a study of OX40 agonist ivuxolimab in advanced cancers. TCRdb's copy holds only in-frame clones and misses some; the assay was immunoSEQ multiplex PCR. Among just over 95,000 clones listed, 90% were seen once. Prior autoimmune disease or systemic immunosuppression barred patients. This CDR3 has 14 amino acids. Trimming cost V 7 bases and J 5 bases, with 17 bases left between them. In germline, CDR1 is MNHEY, CDR2 SVGAGI. The chain is built from TRBV6-5 and TRBJ1-1, with D tentatively TRBD1 (6 bases). This specimen consisted of CD4+ or CD8+ T cells sorted from blood, obtained in a trial of the OX40 agonist ivuxolimab. The clonotype comes from an adult with an advanced solid tumor such as melanoma, head and neck, liver or kidney cancer. CDR3 sequence reads: CASTASQGWTEAFF. The CDR3 region has the DNA TGTGCCAGCACCGCATCACAGGGATGGACTGAAGCTTTCTTT.